The rows below give T cell receptor beta chains drawn from one sample of a study of technical replicates of blood from four donors. Data came from immunoSEQ multiplex PCR; TCRdb stores just in-frame clones and leaves some out. This repertoire shows tens of thousands of clones, about 90% found once; its top ten account for under 0.5%. Sequencing was performed on T cells isolated from PBMCs. The origin of the receptors is a human donor in good health. Some clones in this sample may be carry-over from other donors' samples. The CDR3 runs from the conserved cysteine through the conserved F or W. The D gene is left open where the match is weak. Some rows have no size entry. The others give once, few or many, or a class for an expanded clone.

j_gene: TRBJ2-7
v_gene: TRBV9
d_gene: -
abundance: -
CDR3nt: TGTGCCAGCAGCGTACCAGGGGTAGGCGAGCAGTACTTC
CDR3aa: CASSVPGVGEQYF

j_gene: TRBJ2-5
v_gene: TRBV25-1
d_gene: TRBD1
abundance: -
CDR3nt: TGTGCCAGCAGCAACAGGGACAGGGGAGAGACCCAGTACTTC
CDR3aa: CASSNRDRGETQYF

j_gene: TRBJ2-1
v_gene: TRBV7-2
d_gene: TRBD2
abundance: -
CDR3nt: TGTGCCAGCAGCTTAGGACTAGCGGGGAATAATGAGCAGTTCTTC
CDR3aa: CASSLGLAGNNEQFF

j_gene: TRBJ2-1
v_gene: TRBV11-3
d_gene: TRBD1
abundance: -
CDR3nt: TGTGCCAGCAGCTTAGATCTGGCGGGACAGGACAATGAGCAGTTCTTC
CDR3aa: CASSLDLAGQDNEQFF

j_gene: TRBJ2-7
v_gene: TRBV5-1
d_gene: -
abundance: -
CDR3nt: TGCGCCAGCAGCTTCGTAACCACAGGGCAGGGATACGAGCAGTACTTC
CDR3aa: CASSFVTTGQGYEQYF

j_gene: TRBJ2-5
v_gene: TRBV6-5
d_gene: -
abundance: -
CDR3nt: TGTGCCAGCAGTTCCGGGAGAACGGAGACCCAGTACTTC
CDR3aa: CASSSGRTETQYF

j_gene: TRBJ1-1
v_gene: TRBV6-4
d_gene: -
abundance: -
CDR3nt: TGTGCCAGCAGGACCAGTGCAGGGGCCCCTATCGCTGAAGCTTTCTTT
CDR3aa: CASRTSAGAPIAEAFF

j_gene: TRBJ2-1
v_gene: TRBV15
d_gene: TRBD2
abundance: -
CDR3nt: TGTGCCACCAGCAGACGCCCGGGACTAGTTTCGTTGGGGTCCAATGAGCAGTTCTTC
CDR3aa: CATSRRPGLVSLGSNEQFF

j_gene: TRBJ2-3
v_gene: TRBV19
d_gene: -
abundance: -
CDR3nt: TGTGCCAGTAGAAATCCCCTTAGGCGGGGTAGCACAGATACGCAGTATTTT
CDR3aa: CASRNPLRRGSTDTQYF

j_gene: TRBJ1-1
v_gene: TRBV19
d_gene: -
abundance: -
CDR3nt: TGTGCCAGTAGCCCGCTCTTGGGGCCAACTGAAGCTTTCTTT
CDR3aa: CASSPLLGPTEAFF

j_gene: TRBJ1-2
v_gene: TRBV5-1
d_gene: TRBD1
abundance: -
CDR3nt: TGCGCCAGCAGCTGGGGACAGAAAGCTAACTATGGCTACACCTTC
CDR3aa: CASSWGQKANYGYTF

j_gene: TRBJ2-2
v_gene: TRBV4-2
d_gene: TRBD1
abundance: -
CDR3nt: TGTGCCAGCAGCCAATTCGACAGGGATGGAGGGGAGCTGTTTTTT
CDR3aa: CASSQFDRDGGELFF

j_gene: TRBJ1-1
v_gene: TRBV7-2
d_gene: -
abundance: -
CDR3nt: TGTGCCAGCAGCCCCCAGGGGCAACTCACTGAAGCTTTCTTT
CDR3aa: CASSPQGQLTEAFF

j_gene: TRBJ2-3
v_gene: TRBV6-5
d_gene: -
abundance: -
CDR3nt: TGTGCCAGCAGTTACTCCAGGGGAACGGGCACAGATACGCAGTATTTT
CDR3aa: CASSYSRGTGTDTQYF

j_gene: TRBJ1-3
v_gene: TRBV6-5
d_gene: -
abundance: -
CDR3nt: TGTGCCAGCAGTTCTAGATCTGGAAACACCATATATTTT
CDR3aa: CASSSRSGNTIYF

j_gene: TRBJ1-1
v_gene: TRBV6-1
d_gene: -
abundance: few
CDR3nt: TGTGCCAGCAGGAGAAACACTGAAGCTTTCTTT
CDR3aa: CASRRNTEAFF

j_gene: TRBJ1-3
v_gene: TRBV7-6
d_gene: TRBD1
abundance: -
CDR3nt: TGTGCCAGCTCAGGGGGGCCTGGGAACACCATATATTTT
CDR3aa: CASSGGPGNTIYF

j_gene: TRBJ1-1
v_gene: TRBV4-2
d_gene: TRBD1
abundance: -
CDR3nt: TGTGCCAGCAGCCCCGGGACAGAGAACACTGAAGCTTTCTTT
CDR3aa: CASSPGTENTEAFF

j_gene: TRBJ2-5
v_gene: TRBV19
d_gene: -
abundance: -
CDR3nt: TGTGCCAGTAGTCCCAGGCACCAAGAGACCCAGTACTTC
CDR3aa: CASSPRHQETQYF

j_gene: TRBJ1-2
v_gene: TRBV14
d_gene: -
abundance: -
CDR3nt: TGTGCCAGCAGCCAAGATCTAACAGGGAACTATGGCTACACCTTC
CDR3aa: CASSQDLTGNYGYTF

j_gene: TRBJ1-1
v_gene: TRBV19
d_gene: -
abundance: -
CDR3nt: TGTGCCAGTAGTATGCAAGGACATACTGAAGCTTTCTTT
CDR3aa: CASSMQGHTEAFF

j_gene: TRBJ1-4
v_gene: TRBV19
d_gene: -
abundance: -
CDR3nt: TGTGCCAGTAGTATTACCCAGGGAAGGGAAAAACTGTTTTTT
CDR3aa: CASSITQGREKLFF

j_gene: TRBJ2-1
v_gene: TRBV27
d_gene: -
abundance: -
CDR3nt: TGTGCCAGCTCCTGGGGGGTTGGGGAGCAGTTCTTC
CDR3aa: CASSWGVGEQFF

j_gene: TRBJ2-7
v_gene: TRBV7-9
d_gene: -
abundance: -
CDR3nt: TGTGCCAGCAGCCCCGCCGGAGGGGACGAGCAGTACTTC
CDR3aa: CASSPAGGDEQYF

j_gene: TRBJ2-1
v_gene: TRBV6-5
d_gene: -
abundance: -
CDR3nt: TGTGCCAGCAGTTTTACCAGGAACAATGAGCAGTTCTTC
CDR3aa: CASSFTRNNEQFF

j_gene: TRBJ2-7
v_gene: TRBV2
d_gene: -
abundance: once
CDR3nt: TGTGCCAGCAGACAGGTTGACTACGAGCAGTACTTC
CDR3aa: CASRQVDYEQYF

j_gene: TRBJ2-1
v_gene: TRBV9
d_gene: TRBD2
abundance: -
CDR3nt: TGTGCCAGCAGCGCCCGAACGACTAGCGGGGGGAGCTCCTACAATGAGCAGTTCTTC
CDR3aa: CASSARTTSGGSSYNEQFF

j_gene: TRBJ2-7
v_gene: TRBV4-2
d_gene: TRBD2
abundance: once
CDR3nt: TGTGCCAGCAGGGGAGGGGACCGGCCCTCCCACGAGCAGTACTTC
CDR3aa: CASRGGDRPSHEQYF